The sequence of this T cell receptor beta chain was determined in a study of response to subunit inactivated influenza vaccine. Findings and caveats of the study: The authors suggested that every seasonal influenza vaccination recruits few new T cells.

This clonotype was picked up many times. Its antigen is as yet unknown. TCRdb called the RT-PCR reads again in MiXCR, with one record for every CDR3 protein. The repertoire has hundreds of thousands of distinct CDR3 sequences, roughly 13% of them found once; the top ten carry less than 7%. Germline values: CDR1 SGHDT, CDR2 YYEEEE. The ends lost 0 bases at V and 7 bases at J; junction bases unmatched: 4. The CDR3 length is 14 residues. The starting material was PBMCs from blood, obtained 14 to 15 days before vaccination. This TCR came from a man in his fifties or sixties who received an inactivated influenza vaccine. This rearrangement joins TRBV5-6 to TRBJ1-5; 7 positions agree with TRBD1. The CDR3 sequence: CASSLGQGMQPQHF. The CDR3 DNA reads as TGTGCCAGCAGCTTGGGACAGGGCATGCAGCCCCAGCATTTT.